One sample yielded the 21 T cell receptor beta chains listed below, sequenced in a study of OX40 agonist ivuxolimab in advanced cancers. The table came from immunoSEQ multiplex PCR; TCRdb's copy has only in-frame clones and leaves some out. The table lists under 70,000 clones, 80% to 90% of them singletons. Sequenced material: CD4+ or CD8+ T cells sorted from blood, taken in a trial of the OX40 agonist ivuxolimab. The origin of the receptors is an adult with an advanced solid tumor such as melanoma, head and neck, liver or kidney cancer.

The chain uses TRBV7-8 and TRBJ2-3; no firm D call. With 2 bases removed from V and 8 bases from J, the gap between germline ends came to 11 bases. The CDR3 runs 13 residues. Germline V gene sequence: CDR1 SGHVS, CDR2 FQNEAQ. The CDR3 nucleotides read TGTGCCAGCAGCTTATCCGAGCTGGGTACGCAGTATTTT. Protein: CASSLSELGTQYF.

This chain links TRBV5-1 with TRBJ2-3, with 13 positions matching TRBD2. Germline CDR1 SGHRS, CDR2 YFSETQ. CDR3 length: 16 residues. V was clipped by 0 bases and J by 6 bases; unmatched bases: 4. The chain's CDR3 is CASSLAGTSGVDTQYF. The CDR3 DNA reads TGCGCCAGCAGCTTGGCCGGGACTAGCGGGGTGGATACGCAGTATTTT.

The chain couples TRBV6-5 to TRBJ2-7; tentatively, D is TRBD1 or TRBD2 (6 bases each). This CDR3 spans 15 amino acids. The germline V and J ends were trimmed by 8 bases and 6 bases, with 23 bases remaining between them. The germline CDR1 and CDR2 sequences are MNHEY and SVGAGI. Written as DNA, the CDR3 is TGTGCCAGCCGCGGGGTCTTAGAGGGGGACCGCGAGCAGTACTTC. Translation gives CASRGVLEGDREQYF.

The rearrangement uses TRBV6-6 and TRBJ1-1; no clear D gene. V lost 8 bases to trimming and J lost 0 bases, with 10 bases between them. The V gene's germline CDR1 is MNHNY and CDR2 SVGAGI (reference sequence). This CDR3 has 13 amino acids. DNA for the CDR3: TGTGCCAGCCTCGGCGCAATGAACACTGAAGCTTTCTTT. As protein: CASLGAMNTEAFF.

The V call is TRBV7-8, the J call TRBJ2-2; 15 nucleotides match TRBD2. Germline V gene data show CDR1 as SGHVS and CDR2 as FQNEAQ. Losses at the gene ends were 5 bases for V and 5 bases for J; bases not matched to a gene: 9. This CDR3 contains 18 residues. For the CDR3, the DNA is TGTGCCAGCAGCCTACGGACTAGCGGGGGGGCCCGAACCGGGGAGCTGTTTTTT. This encodes CASSLRTSGGARTGELFF. Together with reference TRBV7-8 and TRBJ2-2, the CDR3 gives the full variable domain: GAGVSQSPRYKVAKRGQDVALRCDPISGHVSLFWYQQALGQGPEFLTYFQNEAQLDKSGLPSDRFFAERPEGSVSTLKIQRTQQEDSAVYLCASSLRTSGGARTGELFFGEGSRLTVL.

The rearrangement uses TRBV7-9 and TRBJ1-2; D possibly corresponds to TRBD1 (5 bases). Per the germline V gene, CDR1 is SEHNR and CDR2 is FQNEAQ (reference sequence). Trimming took 5 bases from V and 3 from J, leaving 16 bases between them. The length of the CDR3 is 15 residues. CDR3 protein: CASSQAGRRDYGYTF. In DNA, the CDR3 is TGTGCCAGCAGCCAAGCAGGGCGGAGAGACTATGGCTACACCTTC.

The chain carries TRBV5-6 and TRBJ2-3; D unresolved. The CDR3 is 14 residues long. The V end was cut by 4 bases, the J end by 5 bases, with 14 bases between. Germline lookup yields CDR1 SGHDT and CDR2 YYEEEE. The chain's CDR3 is CASSPVPSGDTQYF. The CDR3 DNA follows: TGTGCCAGCAGCCCCGTCCCTTCTGGAGATACGCAGTATTTT.

This chain links TRBV5-1 with TRBJ2-5; 9 bases fit TRBD2. Losses at the gene ends were 4 bases for V and 7 bases for J; bases not matched to a gene: 8. This CDR3 spans 14 amino acids. Germline V CDR1 and CDR2: SGHRS, YFSETQ. CDR3 nucleotide sequence: TGCGCCAGCAGCCCCGAAGCGGGGGGACGGACCCAGTACTTC. It translates to CASSPEAGGRTQYF.

The chain couples TRBV6-1 to TRBJ2-4; no firm D call. Germline-derived CDR1 and CDR2 are MNHNS and SASEGT. The CDR3 is 15 amino acids. V lost 7 bases to trimming and J lost 0 bases, with 13 bases between them. In DNA form, the CDR3 reads TGTGCCAGCACCTCTGGGGTGCTAGCCAAAAACATTCAGTACTTC. Amino acids: CASTSGVLAKNIQYF.

The chain joins TRBV19 to TRBJ2-2; D is ambiguous. The CDR3 consists of 14 residues. Trimming stripped 1 base from V and 4 bases from J, with 7 bases between. Germline CDR1 LNHDA, CDR2 SQIVND (reference sequence). This CDR3 reads CASSIGTVTGELFF. The CDR3 DNA sequence: TGTGCCAGTAGTATAGGGACGGTCACCGGGGAGCTGTTTTTT.

The chain carries TRBV28 and TRBJ2-7; 7 bases fit TRBD1. With V trimmed by 9 bases and J by 2 bases, 10 bases remained unmatched. The CDR3 has 14 amino acids. Germline lookup yields CDR1 MDHEN and CDR2 SYDVKM. The CDR3: CASPPGQLTYEQYF. As DNA, the CDR3 is TGTGCCAGTCCACCGGGACAGCTGACCTACGAGCAGTACTTC.

The chain recombines TRBV12-2 with TRBJ2-7; the D call in the table, TRBD2, was not verified against the DNA. TRBV12-2 corresponds to a pseudogene. The CDR3 extends over 17 amino acids. The CDR3 DNA reads TGTGCAAGTCGCTCGACCGGGACTAGCGGGAGAAGCTACGAGCAGTACTTC. Protein: CASRSTGTSGRSYEQYF.

This clone was detected a few times. The chain carries TRBV4-1 and TRBJ1-5; D uncertain. The CDR3 contains 17 residues. Germline V gene lookup returns CDR1 MGHRA and CDR2 YSYEKL. With 2 bases removed from V and 0 bases from J, the gap between germline ends came to 14 bases. This CDR3 reads CASSQPSLGDSNQPQHF. Written as DNA, the CDR3 is TGCGCCAGCAGCCAACCATCACTGGGCGATAGCAATCAGCCCCAGCATTTT.

The chain has TRBV5-1 and TRBJ2-7; no definite D call. V lost 6 bases, J lost 6 bases, and 22 bases lay in between. Germline lookup yields CDR1 SGHRS and CDR2 YFSETQ. The CDR3 extends over 15 amino acids. This CDR3 is CASTTYLDTAAEQYF. Written as DNA, the CDR3 is TGCGCCAGCACCACATACCTCGACACCGCCGCCGAGCAGTACTTC.

The chain recombines TRBV5-4 with TRBJ1-1, with 10 bases matching TRBD1. The CDR3 runs to 17 residues. V lost 5 bases and J lost 4; bases outside the gene matches: 14. Germline V gene lookup returns CDR1 SGHNT and CDR2 YYREEE (reference sequence). The chain's CDR3 is CASSFPGQGRRSTEAFF. The CDR3 coding sequence is TGTGCCAGCAGTTTCCCGGGACAGGGGCGCCGGAGCACTGAAGCTTTCTTT.

This rearrangement joins TRBV7-9 to TRBJ1-2, with D unresolved. The germline V gene has CDR1 SEHNR and CDR2 FQNEAQ (reference sequence). CDR3 length equals 11 residues. V gave up 1 base and J gave up 8 bases, with 5 bases separating them. The CDR3 spells CASSLGMGYTF. As DNA, the CDR3 is TGTGCCAGCAGCTTAGGGATGGGCTACACCTTC.

The chain has TRBV19 and TRBJ2-7; the D gene is possibly TRBD1 (5 bases). Trimming stripped 3 bases from V and 1 base from J, with 10 bases between. The CDR3 extends over 14 amino acids. The germline V gene encodes CDR1 LNHDA and CDR2 SQIVND (reference sequence). CDR3 amino acids: CASSIWGKSYEQYF. The DNA of the CDR3 is TGTGCCAGTAGTATTTGGGGCAAATCCTACGAGCAGTACTTC. Full variable domain (missing parts from reference TRBV19 and TRBJ2-7): DGGITQSPKYLFRKEGQNVTLSCEQNLNHDAMYWYRQDPGQGLRLIYYSQIVNDFQKGDIAEGYSVSREKKESFPLTVTSAQKNPTAFYLCASSIWGKSYEQYFGPGTRLTVT.

This chain connects TRBV28 to TRBJ1-2, with D unresolved. V was pared by 6 bases and J by 4 bases, with 9 bases between. Germline V gene sequence: CDR1 MDHEN, CDR2 SYDVKM. The CDR3 totals 12 residues. CDR3 amino acids: CASSQASYGYTF. As DNA, the CDR3 is TGTGCCAGCAGCCAGGCGAGCTATGGCTACACCTTC.

This chain uses TRBV5-1 with TRBJ1-1; a possible D gene is TRBD1 (6 bases). CDR1 is SGHRS, CDR2 YFSETQ, per germline. The V and J ends lost 7 bases and 0 bases respectively, with 10 bases between them. CDR3 size: 13 residues. The DNA for the CDR3 is TGCGCCAGCGGGGGCCAGCTGAACACTGAAGCTTTCTTT. Residues: CASGGQLNTEAFF.

The rearrangement uses TRBV28 and TRBJ2-1, with D uncertain. The V gene's germline CDR1 is MDHEN and CDR2 SYDVKM. The germline V and J ends were trimmed by 8 bases and 6 bases, with 20 bases remaining between them. This CDR3 has 15 amino acids. CDR3 nucleotide sequence: TGTGCCAGCGGAACAAATAGAGTGACTTTCAATGAGCAGTTCTTC. Its translation is CASGTNRVTFNEQFF.

This clone was counted a single time. This rearrangement joins TRBV7-2 to TRBJ1-4; D remains ambiguous. This CDR3 region has 13 residues. Germline V gene data show CDR1 as SGHTA and CDR2 as FQGNSA. V lost 3 bases and J 3 bases, leaving 5 bases between the germline ends. The CDR3 loop is CASSFVANEKLFF. CDR3 DNA sequence: TGTGCCAGCAGCTTCGTCGCTAATGAAAAACTGTTTTTT.